Listed below are T cell receptor beta chains from one sample, sequenced in a study of blood T cell repertoires in COVID-19. TCRdb's table, derived via immunoSEQ multiplex PCR, lists solely in-frame clones and lacks some. The table has about 260,000 clones, over 70% seen once. Material: peripheral blood. The receptors were sampled from a woman aged 40 to 50 who had recovered from COVID-19. Both conserved end residues are part of each CDR3. D genes are given only for firm matches. Clone size is stated in some rows and not others, as once, few, many or a class when expanded.

cdr3_length: 17
j_call: TRBJ2-3
d_call: NA
v_call: TRBV18
clone_size: NA
cdr3_nt: TGTGCCAGCTCACCTATCGACAGCCGATTTAGCACAGATACGCAGTATTTT
cdr3_aa: CASSPIDSRFSTDTQYF

cdr3_length: 16
j_call: TRBJ1-6
d_call: NA
v_call: TRBV28
clone_size: NA
cdr3_nt: TGTGCCAGCACCATCGGAGGAAATAGGCAGGAATCACCCCTCCACTTT
cdr3_aa: CASTIGGNRQESPLHF

cdr3_length: 15
j_call: TRBJ1-5
d_call: NA
v_call: TRBV18
clone_size: NA
cdr3_nt: TGTGCCAGCTCACCAGTCACGGGGAGCAATCAGCCCCAGCATTTT
cdr3_aa: CASSPVTGSNQPQHF

cdr3_length: 18
j_call: TRBJ1-1
d_call: NA
v_call: TRBV2
clone_size: NA
cdr3_nt: TGTGCCAGCAGTGAAGCGTTTGAGGGAAGCGTTCATTCAAGCGCCGCTTTCTTT
cdr3_aa: CASSEAFEGSVHSSAAFF

cdr3_length: 15
j_call: TRBJ2-7
d_call: TRBD1
v_call: TRBV27
clone_size: NA
cdr3_nt: TGTGCCAGCAGTCCCGCACAGGGGGCTGCCTACGAGCAGTACTTC
cdr3_aa: CASSPAQGAAYEQYF

cdr3_length: 14
j_call: TRBJ2-7
d_call: NA
v_call: TRBV3-1/TRBV3-2
clone_size: NA
cdr3_nt: TGTGCCAGCAGCCAAGGAGTGAGCTCCTACGAGCAGTACTTC
cdr3_aa: CASSQGVSSYEQYF

cdr3_length: 15
j_call: TRBJ2-6
d_call: NA
v_call: TRBV7-3
clone_size: NA
cdr3_nt: TGTGCCAGCTCCACGGGGGGCACTGGGGCCAACGTCCTGACTTTC
cdr3_aa: CASSTGGTGANVLTF

cdr3_length: 15
j_call: TRBJ2-1
d_call: NA
v_call: TRBV6-5
clone_size: NA
cdr3_nt: TGTGCCAGCAGTTATTCCGGGACTGGGATAGGTGAGCAGTTCTTC
cdr3_aa: CASSYSGTGIGEQFF

cdr3_length: 15
j_call: TRBJ1-1
d_call: NA
v_call: TRBV9
clone_size: NA
cdr3_nt: TGTGCCAGCAGTCGGATGGGACTATCGGACACTGAAGCTTTCTTT
cdr3_aa: CASSRMGLSDTEAFF

cdr3_length: 13
j_call: TRBJ1-1
d_call: NA
v_call: TRBV18
clone_size: NA
cdr3_nt: TGTGCCAGCGCAGGGAACATGAACACTGAAGCTTTCTTT
cdr3_aa: CASAGNMNTEAFF

cdr3_length: 11
j_call: TRBJ1-4
d_call: NA
v_call: TRBV2
clone_size: NA
cdr3_nt: TGTGCCAGCAGTGAAGAGTTGGGCCTATTTTTT
cdr3_aa: CASSEELGLFF

cdr3_length: 13
j_call: TRBJ2-3
d_call: NA
v_call: TRBV7-3
clone_size: NA
cdr3_nt: TGTGCCAGCAGCTTAAGCGGGCCAGATACGCAGTATTTT
cdr3_aa: CASSLSGPDTQYF

cdr3_length: 13
j_call: TRBJ1-2
d_call: NA
v_call: TRBV2
clone_size: NA
cdr3_nt: TGTGCCAGCGTCACGGAGAGAACGTATGGCTACACCTTC
cdr3_aa: CASVTERTYGYTF

cdr3_length: 19
j_call: TRBJ2-7
d_call: TRBD1
v_call: TRBV2
clone_size: NA
cdr3_nt: TGTGCCAGCAGTGAAAGAGGGGGACAGGGGGCATTAAGGGCCTACGAGCAGTACTTC
cdr3_aa: CASSERGGQGALRAYEQYF

cdr3_length: 15
j_call: TRBJ2-7
d_call: TRBD2
v_call: TRBV9
clone_size: once
cdr3_nt: TGTGCCAGCAGCGTAGGTCCTAGCGGGGACTACGAGCAGTACTTC
cdr3_aa: CASSVGPSGDYEQYF

cdr3_length: 14
j_call: TRBJ2-3
d_call: TRBD2
v_call: TRBV6-5
clone_size: NA
cdr3_nt: TGTGCCAGCAGTCTAGCGGGGGGGGCAGATACGCAGTATTTT
cdr3_aa: CASSLAGGADTQYF

cdr3_length: 12
j_call: TRBJ1-1
d_call: NA
v_call: TRBV6-5
clone_size: few
cdr3_nt: TGTGCCAGCAGAATGAAACGGGCTGAAGCTTTCTTT
cdr3_aa: CASRMKRAEAFF

cdr3_length: 16
j_call: TRBJ2-5
d_call: NA
v_call: TRBV6-6
clone_size: NA
cdr3_nt: TGTGCCAGCAGTTACTCGGCAGGGGTAGGCGGAGAGACCCAGTACTTC
cdr3_aa: CASSYSAGVGGETQYF

cdr3_length: 14
j_call: TRBJ2-1
d_call: TRBD2
v_call: TRBV27
clone_size: NA
cdr3_nt: TGTGCCAGCAGTTTTAGCGGGGGGCCGAATGAGCAGTTCTTC
cdr3_aa: CASSFSGGPNEQFF

cdr3_length: 12
j_call: TRBJ2-7
d_call: NA
v_call: TRBV18
clone_size: NA
cdr3_nt: TGTGCCAGCTCACCTAATCTCTACGAGCAGTACTTC
cdr3_aa: CASSPNLYEQYF

cdr3_length: 14
j_call: TRBJ2-7
d_call: TRBD1
v_call: TRBV9
clone_size: NA
cdr3_nt: TGTGCCAGCAGCGTGGGGGACAGGAGTTCCGAGCAGTACTTC
cdr3_aa: CASSVGDRSSEQYF

cdr3_length: 18
j_call: TRBJ1-2
d_call: TRBD1
v_call: TRBV27
clone_size: NA
cdr3_nt: TGTGCCAGCAGTTTGTACCGGGACAGGGCATATGGTGGAGTAGGCTACACCTTC
cdr3_aa: CASSLYRDRAYGGVGYTF

cdr3_length: 17
j_call: TRBJ1-4
d_call: TRBD1
v_call: TRBV5-1
clone_size: NA
cdr3_nt: TGCGCCAGCACCCCGCCCGGGACAGGGGTTATCAATGAAAAACTGTTTTTT
cdr3_aa: CASTPPGTGVINEKLFF

cdr3_length: 13
j_call: TRBJ2-3
d_call: NA
v_call: TRBV6-4
clone_size: NA
cdr3_nt: TGTGCCAGCGCAGATCCAGGGGATAAGACGCAGTATTTT
cdr3_aa: CASADPGDKTQYF

cdr3_length: 14
j_call: TRBJ1-1
d_call: NA
v_call: TRBV2
clone_size: NA
cdr3_nt: TGTGCCACCCATCCAGGAGGCTTAAGTACTGAAGCTTTCTTT
cdr3_aa: CATHPGGLSTEAFF

cdr3_length: 14
j_call: TRBJ2-7
d_call: TRBD2
v_call: TRBV2
clone_size: NA
cdr3_nt: TGTGCCAGCAGGCCCCCCGGGGGGGCGAACGAGCAGTACTTC
cdr3_aa: CASRPPGGANEQYF

cdr3_length: 16
j_call: TRBJ2-2
d_call: TRBD1
v_call: TRBV2
clone_size: few
cdr3_nt: TGTGCCAGCAGTGAACCTCGGGACAGGGCGAGTGGGGAGCTGTTTTTT
cdr3_aa: CASSEPRDRASGELFF

cdr3_length: 14
j_call: TRBJ1-1
d_call: NA
v_call: TRBV6-5
clone_size: once
cdr3_nt: TGTGCCAGCAGGCCCGCGGGGGCCTATACTGAAGCTTTCTTT
cdr3_aa: CASRPAGAYTEAFF

cdr3_length: 14
j_call: TRBJ2-3
d_call: NA
v_call: TRBV9
clone_size: NA
cdr3_nt: TGTGCCAGCAGCGCCCTAGCGTTCTCAGATACGCAGTATTTT
cdr3_aa: CASSALAFSDTQYF

cdr3_length: 15
j_call: TRBJ2-2
d_call: TRBD2
v_call: TRBV3-1/TRBV3-2
clone_size: NA
cdr3_nt: TGTGCCAGCAGCCAACGGGGGGGGAACACCGGGGAGCTGTTTTTT
cdr3_aa: CASSQRGGNTGELFF

cdr3_length: 12
j_call: TRBJ2-1
d_call: TRBD1
v_call: TRBV5-1
clone_size: NA
cdr3_nt: TGCGCCAGCAGCTTGGGGCAGGGGGCGATGTTCTTC
cdr3_aa: CASSLGQGAMFF

cdr3_length: 15
j_call: TRBJ2-2
d_call: NA
v_call: TRBV10-1
clone_size: NA
cdr3_nt: TGCGCCAGCAGTGAGAAATCCAAGAACACCGGGGAGCTGTTTTTT
cdr3_aa: CASSEKSKNTGELFF

cdr3_length: 12
j_call: TRBJ1-1
d_call: NA
v_call: TRBV29-1
clone_size: NA
cdr3_nt: TGCAGCGCTGGACAGTTGAACACTGAAGCTTTCTTT
cdr3_aa: CSAGQLNTEAFF

cdr3_length: 13
j_call: TRBJ1-1
d_call: TRBD1
v_call: TRBV5-4
clone_size: NA
cdr3_nt: TGTGCCGTAACGGGACAGGGGGGCACTGAAGCTTTCTTT
cdr3_aa: CAVTGQGGTEAFF

cdr3_length: 15
j_call: TRBJ1-2
d_call: NA
v_call: TRBV4-3
clone_size: NA
cdr3_nt: TGCGCCAGCAGCCAAGAGGGGTCCGGGGTTAATGGCTACACCTTC
cdr3_aa: CASSQEGSGVNGYTF

cdr3_length: 13
j_call: TRBJ2-7
d_call: TRBD1
v_call: TRBV6-9
clone_size: few
cdr3_nt: TGTGCCAGCAGTTATTCTCGACAGGGACCGGAGTACTTC
cdr3_aa: CASSYSRQGPEYF

cdr3_length: 15
j_call: TRBJ2-2
d_call: NA
v_call: TRBV27
clone_size: NA
cdr3_nt: TGTGCCAGCAGTTTTAGGGGGGGGAACACCGGGGAGCTGTTTTTT
cdr3_aa: CASSFRGGNTGELFF

cdr3_length: 17
j_call: TRBJ1-5
d_call: NA
v_call: TRBV9
clone_size: NA
cdr3_nt: TGTGCCAGCAGCGTCGGGACATCCGGCGGGAGCAATCAGCCCCAGCATTTT
cdr3_aa: CASSVGTSGGSNQPQHF

cdr3_length: 11
j_call: TRBJ1-2
d_call: NA
v_call: TRBV20-1
clone_size: NA
cdr3_nt: TGCAGTGCTAGCCGGTCCTATGGCTACACCTTC
cdr3_aa: CSASRSYGYTF

cdr3_length: 16
j_call: TRBJ1-1
d_call: NA
v_call: TRBV14
clone_size: NA
cdr3_nt: TGTGCCAGCAGCCAAGTGGGGGGGGCAGCTCACACTGAAGCTTTCTTT
cdr3_aa: CASSQVGGAAHTEAFF

cdr3_length: 13
j_call: TRBJ1-1
d_call: NA
v_call: TRBV7-9
clone_size: NA
cdr3_nt: TGTGCCAGCAGCTTACTTAGCAGCACTGAAGCTTTCTTT
cdr3_aa: CASSLLSSTEAFF

cdr3_length: 13
j_call: TRBJ2-1
d_call: NA
v_call: TRBV3-1/TRBV3-2
clone_size: NA
cdr3_nt: TGTGCCAGCAGTTCGCCCTTAACATTTGAGCAGTTCTTC
cdr3_aa: CASSSPLTFEQFF

cdr3_length: 14
j_call: TRBJ1-2
d_call: TRBD1
v_call: TRBV27
clone_size: NA
cdr3_nt: TGTGCCAGCAGTTTATCGGGACAGACGGGCGGCTACACCTTC
cdr3_aa: CASSLSGQTGGYTF

cdr3_length: 19
j_call: TRBJ2-6
d_call: TRBD2
v_call: TRBV7-2
clone_size: once
cdr3_nt: TGTGCCAGCAGCTTAGGGGTAGCGGGGGGCCCGTCTGGGGCCAACGTCCTGACTTTC
cdr3_aa: CASSLGVAGGPSGANVLTF

cdr3_length: 15
j_call: TRBJ2-7
d_call: TRBD2
v_call: TRBV7-2
clone_size: NA
cdr3_nt: TGTGCCAGCAGCTCCATGACTAGCGGCTCCTACGAGCAGTACTTC
cdr3_aa: CASSSMTSGSYEQYF

cdr3_length: 16
j_call: TRBJ1-3
d_call: NA
v_call: TRBV3-1/TRBV3-2
clone_size: few
cdr3_nt: TGTGCCAGCAGCCCTCCCGGACTGTTCTCTGGAAACACCATATATTTT
cdr3_aa: CASSPPGLFSGNTIYF

cdr3_length: 15
j_call: TRBJ2-2
d_call: TRBD1
v_call: TRBV27
clone_size: NA
cdr3_nt: TGTGCCAGCAGTAATAAGACAGGGGGGTACGGGGAGCTGTTTTTT
cdr3_aa: CASSNKTGGYGELFF

cdr3_length: 15
j_call: TRBJ1-1
d_call: NA
v_call: TRBV5-1
clone_size: NA
cdr3_nt: TGCGCCAGCAGCTTGGCCGGGGGGCTGAACACTGAAGCTTTCTTT
cdr3_aa: CASSLAGGLNTEAFF

cdr3_length: 15
j_call: TRBJ1-2
d_call: NA
v_call: TRBV5-4
clone_size: NA
cdr3_nt: TGTGCCAGCAGCTTGAGCAGGATAGCTAACTATGGCTACACCTTC
cdr3_aa: CASSLSRIANYGYTF

cdr3_length: 18
j_call: TRBJ1-5
d_call: TRBD1
v_call: TRBV5-4
clone_size: NA
cdr3_nt: TGTGCCAGCAGCTTGGACGGACAGGGGTTGGGGAGCAATCAGCCCCAGCATTTT
cdr3_aa: CASSLDGQGLGSNQPQHF

cdr3_length: 16
j_call: TRBJ1-5
d_call: TRBD1
v_call: TRBV12-5
clone_size: NA
cdr3_nt: TGTGCTAGTGGTTTGGTACAGGGGGCCGGCAATCAGCCCCAGCATTTT
cdr3_aa: CASGLVQGAGNQPQHF